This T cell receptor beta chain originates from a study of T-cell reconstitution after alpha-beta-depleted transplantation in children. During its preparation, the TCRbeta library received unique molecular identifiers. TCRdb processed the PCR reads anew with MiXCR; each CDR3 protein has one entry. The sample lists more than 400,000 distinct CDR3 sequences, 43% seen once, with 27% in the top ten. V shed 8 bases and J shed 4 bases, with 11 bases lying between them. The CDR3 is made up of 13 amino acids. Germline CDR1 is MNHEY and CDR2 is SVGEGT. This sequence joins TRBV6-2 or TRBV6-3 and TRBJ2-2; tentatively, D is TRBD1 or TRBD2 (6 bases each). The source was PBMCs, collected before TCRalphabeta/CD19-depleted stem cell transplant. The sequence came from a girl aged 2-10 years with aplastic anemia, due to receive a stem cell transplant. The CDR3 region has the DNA TGTGCCAGCGAGGGGGGCATCACCGGGGAGCTGTTTTTT. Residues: CASEGGITGELFF.